Following are 3 T cell receptor beta chains from one sample sequenced in a study of blood T cell repertoires in COVID-19. Only in-frame clones appear in the TCRdb table, and some are missing; sequencing was by immunoSEQ multiplex PCR. The sample consists of roughly 400,000 clones, approximately 88% of them appearing once. The sequenced sample consisted of PBMCs or T cells enriched from blood (not recorded which). These receptors all stem from a woman in her thirties or forties with acute COVID-19.

V usage is TRBV7-9 and J usage is TRBJ1-2; 9 bases are a match to TRBD1. This CDR3 spans 15 amino acids. CDR1 is SEHNR and CDR2 is FQNEAQ in the germline V gene (reference sequence). With V trimmed by 8 bases and J by 2 bases, 9 bases remained unmatched. The CDR3 loop reads CASRLSGQGNYGYTF. The CDR3 DNA follows: TGTGCCAGCCGTCTATCCGGACAGGGGAACTATGGCTACACCTTC.

This rearrangement joins TRBV11-2 to TRBJ2-1; D is possibly TRBD2 (7 bases). This CDR3 region has 15 residues. Per germline, CDR1 SGHAT and CDR2 FQNNGV. The germline V and J ends were trimmed by 5 bases and 6 bases, with 17 bases remaining between them. The CDR3 loop is CASSILRGGVNEQFF. DNA for the CDR3: TGTGCCAGCAGCATACTCCGCGGGGGCGTCAATGAGCAGTTCTTC.

The chain uses TRBV19 and TRBJ1-2; 8 nucleotides match TRBD1. CDR1 LNHDA and CDR2 SQIVND come from the germline V gene (reference sequence). There are 13 residues in the CDR3. Losses at the gene ends were 5 bases for V and 6 bases for J; bases not matched to a gene: 5. DNA of the CDR3: TGTGCCAGTAGTGTCGACAGGGGTCATGGCTACACCTTC. Translation: CASSVDRGHGYTF.